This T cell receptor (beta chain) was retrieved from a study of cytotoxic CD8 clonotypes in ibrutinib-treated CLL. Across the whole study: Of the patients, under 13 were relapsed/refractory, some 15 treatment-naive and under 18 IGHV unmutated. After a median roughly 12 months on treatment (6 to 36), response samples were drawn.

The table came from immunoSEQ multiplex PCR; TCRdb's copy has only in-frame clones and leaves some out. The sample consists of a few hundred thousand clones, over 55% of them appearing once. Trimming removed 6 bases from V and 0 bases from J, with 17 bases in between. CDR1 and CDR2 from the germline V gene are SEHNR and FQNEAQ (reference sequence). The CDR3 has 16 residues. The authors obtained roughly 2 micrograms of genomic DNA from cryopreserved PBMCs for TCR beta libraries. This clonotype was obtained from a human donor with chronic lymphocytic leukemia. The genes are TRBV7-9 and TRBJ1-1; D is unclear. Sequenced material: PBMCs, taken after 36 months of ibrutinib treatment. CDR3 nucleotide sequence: TGTGCCAGCAGAACGTCCTCCCAGCTCATGAACACTGAAGCTTTCTTT. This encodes CASRTSSQLMNTEAFF.